This T cell receptor beta chain was sequenced in a study of T cell responses to AZD1222 COVID-19 vaccine. The protocol was immunoSEQ multiplex PCR, while the TCRdb copy is restricted to in-frame clones and leaves out a portion. Seen here are 150,000 to 180,000 clones, less than 90% observed once, and the top ten hold more than 6.5%. Overall study results and limits: Only five to seven AZD1222 recipients were seropositive at baseline. Clonal diversity may have been underestimated in mostly white British donors.

Germline V gene lookup returns CDR1 MNHNY and CDR2 SVGAGI (reference sequence). Trimming took 5 bases from V and 0 from J, leaving 8 bases between them. This CDR3 comprises 13 residues. This clone was seen a single time. Its antigen remains unknown. The clonotype comes from an adult who had recovered from COVID-19. The chain has TRBV6-6 and TRBJ2-7; a possible D gene is TRBD1 (5 bases). Material: peripheral blood, obtained after recovery from COVID-19. CDR3 DNA: TGTGCCAGCAGTCAGGGAAGCTCCTACGAGCAGTACTTC. It encodes CASSQGSSYEQYF.